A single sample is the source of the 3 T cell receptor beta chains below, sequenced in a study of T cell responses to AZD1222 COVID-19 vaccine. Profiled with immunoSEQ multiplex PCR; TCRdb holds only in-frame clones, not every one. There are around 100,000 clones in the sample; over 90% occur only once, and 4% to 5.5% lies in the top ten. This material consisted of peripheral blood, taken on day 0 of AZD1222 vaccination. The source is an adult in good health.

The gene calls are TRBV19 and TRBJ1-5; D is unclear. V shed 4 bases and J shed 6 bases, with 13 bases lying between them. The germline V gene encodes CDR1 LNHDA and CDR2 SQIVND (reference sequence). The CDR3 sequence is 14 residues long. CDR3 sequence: CASSRFSLSQPQHF. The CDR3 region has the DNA TGTGCCAGTAGTAGGTTCAGCCTGAGTCAGCCCCAGCATTTT.

The CDR3 loop reads CASRRGRLTNEKLFF. DNA for the CDR3: TGCGCCAGCCGGCGAGGACGGTTAACTAATGAAAAACTGTTTTTT. V usage is TRBV5-1 and J usage is TRBJ1-4; no firm D call. Per the germline V gene, CDR1 is SGHRS and CDR2 is YFSETQ. The V end was cut by 7 bases, the J end by 1 base, with 14 bases between. The CDR3 runs to 15 residues.

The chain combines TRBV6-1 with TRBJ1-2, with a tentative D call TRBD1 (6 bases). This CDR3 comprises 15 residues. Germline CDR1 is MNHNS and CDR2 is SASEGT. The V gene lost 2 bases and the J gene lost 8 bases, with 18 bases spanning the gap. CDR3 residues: CASSESFGTRAGYTF. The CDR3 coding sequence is TGTGCCAGCAGTGAATCGTTCGGGACAAGAGCGGGCTACACCTTC.